A single sample gave rise to the 23 T cell receptor beta chains below, sequenced in a study of shared clonotypes between healthy human individuals. The repertoire was sequenced with immunoSEQ multiplex PCR; TCRdb's copy has only in-frame clones and lacks some. The sample shows about 600,000 clones, roughly 72% of them seen only once. The source material was PBMCs. These receptors were collected from a woman aged 40 to 55 in good health. Some clones in this sample may be carry-over from other donors' samples.

The rearrangement joins TRBV10-2 to TRBJ2-1, with a possible D match to TRBD1 (5 bases). The germline V gene encodes CDR1 WSHSY and CDR2 SAAADI. The CDR3 runs 14 residues. V was pared by 5 bases and J by 6 bases, with 14 bases between. CDR3: CASSPQGRINEQFF. The CDR3 nucleotides are TGCGCCAGCAGTCCCCAGGGCCGTATCAATGAGCAGTTCTTC.

The chain joins TRBV4-3 to TRBJ2-3; D uncertain. V lost 1 base and J 0 bases, leaving 8 bases between the germline ends. The CDR3 spans 15 residues. Germline-derived CDR1 and CDR2 are LGHNA and YSLEER. In DNA form, the CDR3 reads TGCGCCAGCAGCCAAGTTGCTACTAGCACAGATACGCAGTATTTT. Translating gives CASSQVATSTDTQYF.

The chain is built from TRBV29-1 and TRBJ2-7; perhaps TRBD2 as D (5 bases). The CDR3 has 14 amino acids. From germline, CDR1 is SQVTM and CDR2 ANQGSEA. V was cut by 4 bases and J by 0 bases, with 13 bases left in between. CDR3 sequence reads: CSVAGLSGSYEQYF. The CDR3 DNA is TGCAGCGTTGCCGGTTTGAGCGGCTCCTACGAGCAGTACTTC.

This chain connects TRBV19 to TRBJ1-1; D remains ambiguous. From germline, CDR1 is LNHDA and CDR2 SQIVND (reference sequence). The CDR3 is 14 residues long. Trimming left V 4 bases short and J 5 bases short, with 14 bases between. The CDR3 spells CASSSVAGVTEAFF. DNA for the CDR3: TGTGCCAGTAGTAGTGTGGCCGGGGTTACTGAAGCTTTCTTT.

This clone was seen once. The J gene is TRBJ2-1, the V gene TRBV7-3, with D possibly matching TRBD2 (5 bases). V lost 4 bases, J lost 8 bases, and 12 bases lay in between. Germline V gives CDR1 SGHTA, CDR2 FQGTGA. CDR3 length equals 13 residues. The CDR3: CASSSQWGDEQFF. The CDR3 DNA follows: TGTGCCAGCAGCTCACAATGGGGAGATGAGCAGTTCTTC.

The chain combines TRBV18 with TRBJ1-2; 8 bases line up with TRBD1. Per the germline V gene, CDR1 is KGHSH and CDR2 is LQKENI. Trimming took 5 bases from V and 5 from J; bases not matched to a gene: 7. The length of the CDR3 is 14 residues. This CDR3 is CASSITDRDYGYTF. The CDR3 DNA follows: TGTGCCAGCTCAATTACGGACAGGGATTATGGCTACACCTTC.

This clone was observed once. The V gene is TRBV9, the J gene TRBJ2-3; 11 nucleotides agree with TRBD2. V gave up 3 bases and J gave up 4 bases; unmatched junction bases: 10. The CDR3 runs 17 residues. Per germline, CDR1 SGDLS and CDR2 YYNGEE. This CDR3 reads CASSATQLAGASDTQYF. In nucleotides, the CDR3 is TGTGCCAGCAGCGCCACACAACTAGCGGGAGCGTCAGATACGCAGTATTTT.

There are many counts of this clone. Other DNA sequences from this sample encode an identical CDR3 as well. The chain has TRBV25-1 and TRBJ1-4, with no clear D. CDR3 length equals 15 residues. Trimming took 4 bases from V and 8 from J, leaving 17 bases between them. The germline V gene encodes CDR1 MGHDK and CDR2 SYGVNS. CDR3 residues: CASSVSRHGKEKLFF. The CDR3 region has the DNA TGTGCCAGCAGTGTATCTCGACACGGGAAGGAAAAACTGTTTTTT.

The chain has TRBV14 and TRBJ1-2, with 9 positions matching TRBD1. This CDR3 is built from 15 residues. V trimming: 6 bases; J trimming: 4 bases; junction bases outside the gene matches: 9. Germline CDR1 is SGHDN and CDR2 is FVKESK. CDR3 sequence: CASSFTGGYGYGYTF. The CDR3 coding sequence is TGTGCCAGCAGTTTCACAGGGGGCTACGGCTATGGCTACACCTTC.

V gene TRBV7-9 combines with J gene TRBJ2-1; tentative D call: TRBD1 (7 bases). Germline loops: CDR1 SEHNR, CDR2 FQNEAQ (reference sequence). The CDR3 contains 15 residues. Trimming stripped 0 bases from V and 6 bases from J, with 12 bases between. The CDR3 DNA is TGTGCCAGCAGCTTAGCGCAGGGGGGACTCAATGAGCAGTTCTTC. Translating it yields CASSLAQGGLNEQFF.

This clone was counted only a few times. The V gene is TRBV7-8, the J gene TRBJ2-1; no clear D. The CDR3 runs to 12 residues. Trimming took 5 bases from V and 9 from J, leaving 11 bases between them. Germline assignment: CDR1 SGHVS and CDR2 FQNEAQ. In DNA, the CDR3 is TGTGCCAGCAGCCCGTTCAGAGGTGAGCAGTTCTTC. Translation gives CASSPFRGEQFF.

This clone has a count of ten or more. The genes are TRBV29-1 and TRBJ2-5; D call uncertain. This CDR3 comprises 12 residues. In germline, CDR1 is SQVTM, CDR2 ANQGSEA. Trimming shortened V by 4 bases and J by 4 bases, and 10 bases separated the two germline ends. The CDR3 DNA follows: TGCAGCGTTGTCCCCTTAGGAGAGACCCAGTACTTC. Its translation: CSVVPLGETQYF.

The J gene is TRBJ1-1, the V gene TRBV28; no clear D gene. Looked up from germline, CDR1 is MDHEN and CDR2 is SYDVKM. V lost 3 bases to trimming and J lost 2 bases, with 31 bases between them. The CDR3 is made up of 21 amino acids. The DNA for the CDR3 is TGTGCCAGCAGTTTTGATCGTTTCAGGCCCCTAGAGAATCGAATAAACACTGAAGCTTTCTTT. It encodes CASSFDRFRPLENRINTEAFF.

There are a few counts of this clone. A far larger clone differs by one base, so this is likely a read error. The sample carries other DNA sequences with the same CDR3. The chain joins TRBV6-4 to TRBJ2-3, with no clear D. The CDR3 is 13 residues long. The germline V gene encodes CDR1 MRHNA and CDR2 SNTAGT. CDR3 sequence: CASSDRATDTQYF. The CDR3 DNA reads as TGTGCCAGCAGTGACAGGGCCACAGATACGCAGTACTTT.

This sequence joins TRBV11-2 and TRBJ2-1, with D perhaps TRBD2 (5 bases). V was cut by 7 bases and J by 7 bases, with 14 bases left in between. This CDR3 contains 13 residues. The germline V gene encodes CDR1 SGHAT and CDR2 FQNNGV. CDR3 protein: CASTNRGSNEQFF. CDR3 coding DNA: TGTGCCAGCACCAACCGCGGGTCTAATGAGCAGTTCTTC.

This clone was counted a few times. The chain joins TRBV11-3 to TRBJ2-3; D not certain. CDR1 and CDR2 from the germline V gene are SGHNT and YENEEA. Trimming removed 0 bases from V and 2 bases from J, with 6 bases in between. The CDR3 is 14 amino acids. Written as DNA, the CDR3 is TGTGCCAGCAGCTTAGAACAGAACACAGATACGCAGTATTTT. It codes for CASSLEQNTDTQYF.

The V and J genes are TRBV9 and TRBJ2-1; possibly TRBD2 for D (6 bases). Germline loops: CDR1 SGDLS, CDR2 YYNGEE. Trimming shortened V by 1 base and J by 10 bases, and 21 bases separated the two germline ends. The CDR3 consists of 16 residues. The CDR3 DNA reads as TGTGCCAGCAGCGTAAGCCAAGCGGGTATAGTGGGGGAGCAGTTCTTC. Protein sequence: CASSVSQAGIVGEQFF.

This clone is a singleton in its sample. The rearrangement links TRBV29-1 to TRBJ2-7; 7 bases fit TRBD1. CDR1 and CDR2 from the germline V gene are SQVTM and ANQGSEA. Losses at the gene ends were 1 base for V and 7 bases for J; bases not matched to a gene: 13. The CDR3 is 15 amino acids. The CDR3 protein is CSVEVSGRPGGEQYF. In nucleotides, the CDR3 is TGCAGCGTTGAAGTTTCGGGCCGGCCAGGGGGTGAGCAGTACTTC.

The chain carries TRBV11-1 and TRBJ1-3, with D unclear. This CDR3 is built from 15 residues. Trimming shortened V by 0 bases and J by 2 bases, and 8 bases separated the two germline ends. Per the germline V gene, CDR1 is SGHAT and CDR2 is FQDESV (reference sequence). In DNA form, the CDR3 reads TGTGCCAGCAGCTTAGCTCGGGATGCTGGAAACACCATATATTTT. It translates to CASSLARDAGNTIYF.

The chain joins TRBV7-9 to TRBJ1-1; D gene uncertain. Trimming removed 3 bases from V and 4 bases from J, with 15 bases in between. The CDR3 has 15 residues. CDR1 is SEHNR, CDR2 FQNEAQ, per germline (reference sequence). CDR3 in amino acids: CASSFFRVLGTEAFF. The CDR3 DNA is TGTGCCAGCAGCTTTTTCCGAGTTCTTGGCACTGAAGCTTTCTTT.

This clone was seen a handful of times. The V and J genes are TRBV28 and TRBJ2-1, with D perhaps matching TRBD1 (5 bases). Germline V gives CDR1 MDHEN, CDR2 SYDVKM. The CDR3 runs to 17 residues. V was cut by 2 bases and J by 4 bases, with 18 bases left in between. The CDR3 here is CASSLPRNRSPYNEQFF. The CDR3 region has the DNA TGTGCCAGCAGTTTACCTCGTAACAGGAGCCCTTACAATGAGCAGTTCTTC.

The chain employs TRBV10-3 and TRBJ2-1, with 12 nucleotides matching TRBD2. V dropped 7 bases and J dropped 3; count of bases not matched to a gene: 10. CDR1 ENHRY and CDR2 SYGVKD come from the germline V gene. This CDR3 spans 17 amino acids. The CDR3 loop reads CAITTTSGRHSYNEQFF. CDR3 DNA sequence: TGTGCCATCACCACCACTAGCGGGAGGCATAGCTACAATGAGCAGTTCTTC.

The chain couples TRBV11-2 to TRBJ2-5, with 8 bases aligning to TRBD1. CDR3 length: 14 amino acids. CDR1 is SGHAT, CDR2 FQNNGV, per germline. V lost 7 bases to trimming and J lost 3 bases; unmatched junction nucleotides: 7. The CDR3 nucleotides are TGTGCCAGCAACCGGGACAGGCTTAAAGAGACCCAGTACTTC. Translated, it gives CASNRDRLKETQYF. The entire variable domain, with the rest obtained from reference TRBV11-2 and TRBJ2-5, is as follows: EAGVAQSPRYKIIEKRQSVAFWCNPISGHATLYWYQQILGQGPKLLIQFQNNGVVDDSQLPKDRFSAERLKGVDSTLKIQPAKLEDSAVYLCASNRDRLKETQYFGPGTRLLVL.